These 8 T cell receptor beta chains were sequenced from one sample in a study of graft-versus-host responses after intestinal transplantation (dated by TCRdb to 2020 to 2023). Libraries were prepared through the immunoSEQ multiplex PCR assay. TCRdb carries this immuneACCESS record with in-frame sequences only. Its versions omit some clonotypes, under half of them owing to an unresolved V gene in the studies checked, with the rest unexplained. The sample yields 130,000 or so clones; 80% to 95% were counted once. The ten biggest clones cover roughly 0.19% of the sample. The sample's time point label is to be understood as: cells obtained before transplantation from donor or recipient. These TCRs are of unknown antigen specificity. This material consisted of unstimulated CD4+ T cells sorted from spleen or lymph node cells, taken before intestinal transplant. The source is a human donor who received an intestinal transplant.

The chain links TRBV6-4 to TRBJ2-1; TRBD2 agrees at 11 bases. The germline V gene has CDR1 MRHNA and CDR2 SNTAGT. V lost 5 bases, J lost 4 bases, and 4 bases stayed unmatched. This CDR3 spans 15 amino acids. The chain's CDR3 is CASSRLAGTYNEQFF. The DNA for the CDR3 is TGTGCCAGCAGTAGACTAGCGGGAACGTACAATGAGCAGTTCTTC.

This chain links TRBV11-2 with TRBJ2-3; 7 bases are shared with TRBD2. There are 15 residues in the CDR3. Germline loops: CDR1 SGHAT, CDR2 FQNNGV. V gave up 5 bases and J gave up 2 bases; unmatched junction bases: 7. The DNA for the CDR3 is TGTGCCAGCAGCCAGACTAGCCTAGACACAGATACGCAGTATTTT. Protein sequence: CASSQTSLDTDTQYF.

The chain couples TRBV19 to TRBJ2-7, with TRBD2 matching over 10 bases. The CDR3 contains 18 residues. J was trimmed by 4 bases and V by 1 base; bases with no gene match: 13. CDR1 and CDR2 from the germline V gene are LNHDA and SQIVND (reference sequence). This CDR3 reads CASSIVAGRLAGWYEQYF. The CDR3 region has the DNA TGTGCCAGTAGTATAGTCGCCGGACGACTAGCGGGTTGGTACGAGCAGTACTTC.

CDR3 sequence reads: CASSGNSGNTIYF. The CDR3, as DNA: TGTGCCAGCAGTGGGAACAGTGGAAACACCATATATTTT. The chain combines TRBV27 with TRBJ1-3; no clear D. The CDR3 totals 13 residues. Between the trimmed V and J ends, which lost 5 bases and 3 bases, there was a span of 8 bases. Germline-derived CDR1 and CDR2 are MNHEY and SMNVEV (reference sequence).

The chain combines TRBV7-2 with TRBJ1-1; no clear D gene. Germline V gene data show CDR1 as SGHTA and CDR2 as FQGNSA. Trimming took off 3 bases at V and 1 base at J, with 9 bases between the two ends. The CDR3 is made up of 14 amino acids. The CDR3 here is CASSFRRSNTEAFF. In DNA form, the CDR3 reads TGTGCCAGCAGCTTTCGGCGGTCGAACACTGAAGCTTTCTTT. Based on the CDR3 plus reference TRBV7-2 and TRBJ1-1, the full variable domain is GAGVSQSPSNKVTEKGKDVELRCDPISGHTALYWYRQSLGQGLEFLIYFQGNSAPDKSGLPSDRFSAERTGGSVSTLTIQRTQQEDSAVYLCASSFRRSNTEAFFGQGTRLTVV.

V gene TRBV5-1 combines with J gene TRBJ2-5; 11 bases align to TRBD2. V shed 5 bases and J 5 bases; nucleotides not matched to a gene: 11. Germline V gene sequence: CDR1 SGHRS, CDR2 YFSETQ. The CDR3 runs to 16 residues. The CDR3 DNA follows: TGCGCCAGCAGTCTGGTAGCGGGAGGGCCGAGGGAGACCCAGTACTTC. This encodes CASSLVAGGPRETQYF.

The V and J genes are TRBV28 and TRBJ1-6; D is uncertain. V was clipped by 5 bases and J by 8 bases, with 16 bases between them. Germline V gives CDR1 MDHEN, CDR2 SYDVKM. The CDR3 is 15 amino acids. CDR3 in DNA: TGTGCCAGCAGTCTCACCCCTCAGGAGTATTCACCCCTCCACTTT. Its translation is CASSLTPQEYSPLHF. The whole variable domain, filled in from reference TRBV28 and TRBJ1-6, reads DVKVTQSSRYLVKRTGEKVFLECVQDMDHENMFWYRQDPGLGLRLIYFSYDVKMKEKGDIPEGYSVSREKKERFSLILESASTNQTSMYLCASSLTPQEYSPLHFGNGTRLTVT.

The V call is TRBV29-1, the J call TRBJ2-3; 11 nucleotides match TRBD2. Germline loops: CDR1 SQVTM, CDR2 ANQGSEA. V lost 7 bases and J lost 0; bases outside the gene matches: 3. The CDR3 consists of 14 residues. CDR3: CSGRTSGSTDTQYF. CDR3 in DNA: TGCAGCGGACGGACTAGCGGGAGCACAGATACGCAGTATTTT.